This T cell receptor beta chain emerged from a study of cytotoxic CD8 clonotypes in ibrutinib-treated CLL. Only in-frame clones appear in the TCRdb table, and some are missing; sequencing was by immunoSEQ multiplex PCR. The repertoire holds about 45,000 clones, with approximately 65% as singletons. Germline loops: CDR1 MNHNS, CDR2 SASEGT. CDR3 length: 14 amino acids. The V gene end was trimmed by 6 bases and the J gene end by 2 bases; junction bases not matched to a gene: 6. This material consisted of PBMCs, taken after 24 months of ibrutinib treatment. The rearrangement links TRBV6-1 to TRBJ1-1, with 7 nucleotides matching TRBD1. The origin of this receptor is a human donor with chronic lymphocytic leukemia. The CDR3 loop is CASRYGTVNTEAFF. The CDR3 DNA sequence: TGTGCCAGCAGATACGGGACAGTAAACACTGAAGCTTTCTTT.